This T cell receptor (beta chain) was obtained from a study of blood T cell repertoires in COVID-19. CDR3 size: 15 residues. The ends lost 6 bases at V and 3 bases at J; junction bases unmatched: 9. Germline CDR1 is MDHEN and CDR2 is SYDVKM. Produced via immunoSEQ multiplex PCR; TCRdb's table is partial and in-frame only. This sample has 73,000 or so clones, with about 90% found just once. The genes are TRBV28 and TRBJ2-7; 9 bases line up with TRBD2. The receptor was isolated from a human donor with active COVID-19. The donor label of this sample is uncertain. Sequencing input: peripheral blood. The DNA for the CDR3 is TGTGCCAGCAGCTCCCTTAGCGGGAGTAACTACGAGCAGTACTTC. Translating gives CASSSLSGSNYEQYF.